This is a list of T cell receptor beta chains from one sample in a study of vaccination and CD4 T cells after COVID-19. TCRdb passed the PCR reads through MiXCR, listing each CDR3 protein once. The sample has more than 20,000 distinct CDR3 sequences, roughly 40% seen once; the top ten hold roughly 7.8%. Their cognate antigens are unknown. The sample comprised CD4+ T cells from blood, cultured in vitro. The receptors originated from a human donor who had recovered from COVID-19. The CDR3 runs from the conserved cysteine through the conserved F or W.

TRBV5-1	TRBJ2-7	CASSLDGPYEQYF
TRBV6-1	TRBJ2-7	CASSEVQGSYEQYF
TRBV20-1	TRBJ2-2	CSVPPPIRAPNTGELFF
TRBV7-2	TRBJ1-2	CASSSQTGSYGYTF
TRBV11-2	TRBJ1-5	CASSQAWGSNQPQHF
TRBV20-1	TRBJ2-5	CSAGRVAGDQETQYF
TRBV20-1	TRBJ2-3	CSARGLAGASGTDTQYF
TRBV6-5	TRBJ1-2	CASSYESGRERYTF
TRBV29-1	TRBJ1-2	CSVEVGSYYGYTF
TRBV20-1	TRBJ1-1	CSAPWRAQAFF
TRBV24-1	TRBJ1-5	CATSEAGTGTNQPQHF
TRBV18	TRBJ2-5	CASSPDLTKYF
TRBV9	TRBJ1-6	CASSVEGGNSPLHF
TRBV20-1	TRBJ1-5	CSARDPGQGAWNQPQHF
TRBV20-1	TRBJ2-7	CSGQEPQIHEQYF
TRBV11-2	TRBJ2-4	CASSRWYDIQYF
TRBV7-9	TRBJ1-2	CASSLVLRGRTYGYTF
TRBV12-3/TRBV12-4	TRBJ2-7	CASSSISYEQYF
TRBV11-3	TRBJ1-4	CASSWGLTNEKLFF
TRBV20-1	TRBJ1-4	CSARGGSGGEKLFF
TRBV5-4	TRBJ2-5	CASSLAGTGGGETQYF
TRBV10-2	TRBJ2-7	CASSERGGYEQYF
TRBV4-2	TRBJ2-6	CASSQDDSIASGANVLTF
TRBV6-1	TRBJ2-7	CASSVQTGQGLYEQYF
TRBV24-1	TRBJ2-3	CATTDRREGTDTQYF
TRBV6-2/TRBV6-3	TRBJ2-3	CASSYYTRTDTQYF